These 8 T cell receptor beta chains share one sample of origin, sequenced in a study of T cell responses to AZD1222 COVID-19 vaccine. The protocol was immunoSEQ multiplex PCR, while the TCRdb copy is restricted to in-frame clones and leaves out a portion. The sample yields 95,000 to 110,000 clones, 90% seen once. The material sequenced was peripheral blood, taken on day 0 of AZD1222 vaccination. The receptors originated from an adult in good health.

The chain is built from TRBV7-9 and TRBJ2-7, with 11 bases lining up with TRBD2. V gave up 3 bases and J gave up 2 bases; unmatched junction bases: 0. The CDR3 spans 14 residues. The germline V gene has CDR1 SEHNR and CDR2 FQNEAQ (reference sequence). CDR3 in DNA: TGTGCCAGCAGCTTTAGCGGGGGGGCCTACGAGCAGTACTTC. Amino acids: CASSFSGGAYEQYF.

This chain joins TRBV2 and TRBJ2-1, with a weak D call TRBD2 (5 bases). The CDR3 totals 13 residues. Germline lookup yields CDR1 SNHLY and CDR2 FYNNEI. The ends were cut back, 3 bases at V and 6 bases at J, with 9 bases in the middle. In DNA form, the CDR3 reads TGTGCCAGCAGTGACGGACTTCTCAATGAGCAGTTCTTC. As protein: CASSDGLLNEQFF.

This clone appeared a single time. V gene TRBV27 combines with J gene TRBJ2-7; D perhaps matches TRBD1 (8 bases). The germline V gene encodes CDR1 MNHEY and CDR2 SMNVEV (reference sequence). The V end lost 4 bases, the J end lost 2 bases, and 12 bases lay between the germline ends. This CDR3 comprises 14 residues. CDR3 DNA sequence: TGTGCCAGCAGTTCACAGGGGGGGACCTACGAGCAGTACTTC. Its protein product is CASSSQGGTYEQYF.

The gene calls are TRBV5-1 and TRBJ1-2, with unresolved D. CDR1 is SGHRS, CDR2 YFSETQ, per germline. The CDR3 length is 14 residues. The V and J ends lost 4 bases and 1 base respectively, with 11 bases between them. The CDR3 sequence is CASSRQDGNYGYTF. The CDR3 nucleotides are TGCGCCAGCAGCCGCCAGGACGGTAACTATGGCTACACCTTC.

This rearrangement joins TRBV5-4 to TRBJ2-1; 8 positions agree with TRBD1. There are 16 residues in the CDR3. Germline CDR1 and CDR2: SGHNT and YYREEE (reference sequence). The ends lost 4 bases at V and 1 base at J; junction bases unmatched: 7. Written as DNA, the CDR3 is TGTGCCAGCAGCAGACAGGGGACCGCTTCCTACAATGAGCAGTTCTTC. Its translation: CASSRQGTASYNEQFF.

This clone was picked up one time. The chain employs TRBV3-1 (or the pseudogene TRBV3-2) and TRBJ1-3; TRBD1 aligns across 7 bases. Germline V gene data show CDR1 as LGHDT and CDR2 as YNNKEL (reference sequence). J lost 0 bases, V lost 0 bases, and 2 bases had no gene match. There are 16 residues in the CDR3. The CDR3 DNA follows: TGTGCCAGCAGCCAAGAGACAGGGAGCTCTGGAAACACCATATATTTT. Protein: CASSQETGSSGNTIYF.

The CDR3 loop is CAWNNGGPGELFF. The CDR3 DNA follows: TGTGCCTGGAACAATGGGGGTCCAGGGGAGCTGTTTTTT. The chain carries TRBV30 and TRBJ2-2; possibly TRBD1 or TRBD2 for D (5 bases each). Germline V CDR1 and CDR2: GTSNPN, SVGIG (reference sequence). V was cut by 4 bases and J by 8 bases, with 14 bases left in between. The CDR3 sequence is 13 residues long.

The chain joins TRBV3-1 (or the pseudogene TRBV3-2) to TRBJ2-7; maybe TRBD1 (5 bases). The CDR3 is made up of 17 amino acids. The V and J ends lost 3 bases and 2 bases respectively, with 20 bases between them. CDR1 and CDR2 (germline): LGHDT, YNNKEL (reference sequence). The chain's CDR3 is CASSHLPGLSETYEQYF. The CDR3 coding sequence is TGTGCCAGCAGCCACCTGCCAGGGCTCAGTGAGACCTACGAGCAGTACTTC.